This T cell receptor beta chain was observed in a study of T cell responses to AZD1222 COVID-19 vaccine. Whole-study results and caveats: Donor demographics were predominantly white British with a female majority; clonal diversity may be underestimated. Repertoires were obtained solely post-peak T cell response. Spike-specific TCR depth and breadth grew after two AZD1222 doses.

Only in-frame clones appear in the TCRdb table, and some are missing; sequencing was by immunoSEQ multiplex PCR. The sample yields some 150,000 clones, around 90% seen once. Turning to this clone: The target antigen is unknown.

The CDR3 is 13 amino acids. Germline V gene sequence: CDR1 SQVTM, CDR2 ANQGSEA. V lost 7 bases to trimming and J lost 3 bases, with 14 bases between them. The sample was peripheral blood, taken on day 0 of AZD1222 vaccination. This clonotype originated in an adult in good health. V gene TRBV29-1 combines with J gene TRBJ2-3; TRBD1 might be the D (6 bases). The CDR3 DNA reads TGCAGCGCCCAATGGGGGCCGACAGATACGCAGTATTTT. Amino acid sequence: CSAQWGPTDTQYF.